The TCR beta chain described here comes from a study of CD8+CD57+ T cells in acquired aplastic anemia. Background on the study: Yields of DNA that came from sorted CD4+ and CD8+ cells averaged approximately 3.5 ug. Broader study findings: No significant difference in CD8+ Simpson's diversity was found between patients and controls.

Investigators profiled TCR beta VDJ and CDR3 from genomic DNA template. In TCRdb, the reads were re-called with MiXCR into one record per CDR3 protein. The sample lists roughly 280,000 distinct CDR3 sequences, roughly 53% occurring once. Whoever was chosen for sequencing had shown CD8+CD57+ cell expansion by flow cytometry. Every patient presented with severe acquired aplastic anemia. Blood came from patients not yet given any therapy. CDR1 is SNHLY and CDR2 is FYNNEI in the germline V gene. This CDR3 is 15 amino acids long. Trimming removed 7 bases from V and 2 bases from J, with 15 bases in between. This clonotype was seen at least ten times. Its antigen is currently unknown.

J is TRBJ1-3 and V is TRBV2; possibly TRBD1 for D (5 bases). Sequenced input: sorted CD4+, CD8+, or CD8+CD57+ T cells (not recorded which) from PBMCs. The clonotype comes from a human donor with aplastic anemia. CDR3 DNA sequence: TGTGCCAGCAAGGGGAGCCCATCCACTGGAAACACCATATATTTT. This translates into CASKGSPSTGNTIYF.